Shown below are 15 T cell receptor beta chains from a single sample sequenced in a study of CD8+CD57+ T cells in acquired aplastic anemia (dated by TCRdb to 2017 to 2018). TCRdb lists the instrument as Illumina HiSeq 2000. TCR beta VDJ combination and CDR3 sequence profiling used genomic DNA as the template. The public reads were run again by TCRdb, first through fastp at Q25 and then through MiXCR, and only productive beta chains were kept. Each record represents a unique CDR3 protein, reported with the most common genes and DNA among its rows. The sample has approximately 160,000 distinct CDR3 sequences on record, just under 45% of them singletons. 1.1% of the sample lies in the top ten. Specimen: sorted CD4+, CD8+, or CD8+CD57+ T cells (not recorded which) from PBMCs. All receptors derive from a human donor in good health.

The J gene is TRBJ1-1, the V gene TRBV29-1; D is ambiguous. This CDR3 has 14 residues. Germline V gives CDR1 SQVTM, CDR2 ANQGSEA. Trimming shortened V by 0 bases and J by 0 bases, and 8 bases separated the two germline ends. The CDR3 loop reads CSVEDNRLNTEAFF. CDR3 sequence (DNA): TGCAGCGTTGAAGATAACAGACTGAACACTGAAGCTTTCTTT. Full variable domain (outside the CDR3, taken from reference TRBV29-1 and TRBJ1-1): SAVISQKPSRDICQRGTSLTIQCQVDSQVTMMFWYRQQPGQSLTLIATANQGSEATYESGFVIDKFPISRPNLTFSTLTVSNMSPEDSSIYLCSVEDNRLNTEAFFGQGTRLTVV.

Regarding this clonotype: The germline gene is not matched at one end of the junction; a read error may be the cause. This chain joins TRBV10-2 and TRBJ1-5; no firm D call. This CDR3 has 13 residues. CDR1 and CDR2 from the germline V gene are WSHSY and SAAADI. The CDR3 here is CASSVDGNQPQHF. CDR3 sequence (DNA): TGTGCCAGCAGCGTAGACGGCAATCAGCCCCAGCATTTT.

This clonotype occurred many times. The V and J genes are TRBV2 and TRBJ1-4; 7 bases are a match to TRBD1. The germline V gene encodes CDR1 SNHLY and CDR2 FYNNEI. This CDR3 contains 15 residues. The V gene end was trimmed by 6 bases and the J gene end by 6 bases; junction bases not matched to a gene: 10. CDR3 residues: CASSTGGTADEKLFF. CDR3 DNA sequence: TGTGCCAGCAGCACAGGCGGGACAGCAGATGAAAAACTGTTTTTT. The full variable domain, with the rest looked up from reference TRBV2 and TRBJ1-4, is EPEVTQTPSHQVTQMGQEVILRCVPISNHLYFYWYRQILGQKVEFLVSFYNNEISEKSEIFDDQFSVERPDGSNFTLKIRSTKLEDSAMYFCASSTGGTADEKLFFGSGTQLSVL.

This clonotype was recorded a few times. The chain couples TRBV28 to TRBJ2-3; D is tentatively TRBD1 or TRBD2 (5 bases each). CDR1 is MDHEN and CDR2 is SYDVKM in the germline V gene. V was cut by 5 bases and J by 6 bases, with 18 bases left in between. This CDR3 has 15 amino acids. The CDR3 DNA is TGTGCCAGCAGTAGCACGGGGCTCCTGAAGGATACGCAGTATTTT. This encodes CASSSTGLLKDTQYF.

CDR3 nucleotide sequence: TGTGCCACCAGCCCCAGACAGGGGTCAGAGACCCAGTACTTC. Its translation: CATSPRQGSETQYF. The rearrangement uses TRBV15 and TRBJ2-5, with 8 bases aligning to TRBD1. With 5 bases clipped from V and 4 bases from J, the junction kept 6 bases outside the gene matches. CDR3 length: 14 residues. In germline, CDR1 is LNHNV, CDR2 YYDKDF (reference sequence).

V and J are TRBV7-2 and TRBJ2-7, with 7 bases aligning to TRBD2. Germline values: CDR1 SGHTA, CDR2 FQGNSA. This CDR3 has 14 amino acids. V lost 2 bases and J lost 4; bases outside the gene matches: 5. CDR3 sequence reads: CASSLSSGPYEQYF. As DNA, the CDR3 is TGTGCCAGCAGCTTATCTAGCGGACCTTACGAGCAGTACTTC.

This clonotype was found many times. V gene TRBV4-1 combines with J gene TRBJ2-7; tentative D call: TRBD2 (6 bases). CDR1 and CDR2 from the germline V gene are MGHRA and YSYEKL. Deletions cut 4 bases from V and 0 bases from J, with 13 bases between. The CDR3 has 15 residues. DNA of the CDR3: TGCGCCAGCAGCCGGGGGGACGGGAGCTCCTACGAGCAGTACTTC. This gives the protein CASSRGDGSSYEQYF.

This clonotype appeared a few times. One base away lies a much larger clone, so this may be a sequencing read error. The chain links TRBV20-1 to TRBJ1-1; the D is unclear. Germline V lookup: CDR1 DFQATT, CDR2 SNEGSKA (reference sequence). V was trimmed by 7 bases and J by 6 bases, leaving 18 bases between them. The CDR3 loop spans 13 amino acids. This CDR3 is CSVGLAFNAEAFF. The CDR3 nucleotides are TGCAGTGTAGGGCTGGCTTTTAACGCTGAAGCTTTCTTT.

The sample holds one count of this clonotype. This sequence joins TRBV6-5 and TRBJ1-2; a possible D gene is TRBD1 (5 bases). CDR1 is MNHEY and CDR2 is SVGAGI in the germline V gene. Trimming took off 0 bases at V and 4 bases at J, with 15 bases between the two ends. This CDR3 spans 16 amino acids. The chain's CDR3 is CASSYSAAGTRYGYTF. The CDR3 region has the DNA TGTGCCAGCAGTTACTCAGCGGCAGGGACTCGCTATGGCTACACCTTC.

This chain links TRBV6-5 with TRBJ2-5; 8 bases align to TRBD1. V was clipped by 0 bases and J by 9 bases; unmatched bases: 9. The CDR3 has 15 amino acids. Germline V gene data show CDR1 as MNHEY and CDR2 as SVGAGI. The CDR3 region is CASSYSGQVPMAQYF. CDR3 DNA sequence: TGTGCCAGCAGTTACTCGGGACAGGTCCCAATGGCCCAGTACTTC.

This clonotype occurred a few times. The gene calls are TRBV30 and TRBJ1-6; 9 nucleotides line up with TRBD1. This CDR3 spans 16 amino acids. CDR1 is GTSNPN and CDR2 is SVGIG in the germline V gene (reference sequence). V dropped 3 bases and J dropped 6; count of bases not matched to a gene: 9. The CDR3 reads CAWRGRTGALNSPLHF. Written as DNA, the CDR3 is TGTGCCTGGAGGGGGCGGACAGGGGCGCTTAATTCACCCCTCCACTTT.

This clonotype was seen many times. This sequence joins TRBV20-1 and TRBJ1-1; D not resolved. V lost 0 bases to trimming and J lost 2 bases, with 7 bases between them. CDR1 is DFQATT and CDR2 is SNEGSKA in the germline V gene (reference sequence). The CDR3 is 13 amino acids. CDR3: CSARDETNTEAFF. As DNA, the CDR3 is TGCAGTGCTAGAGATGAGACAAACACTGAAGCTTTCTTT.

As regards this clonotype: This may come from a read error, since a much larger clone is one base off. The chain combines TRBV7-3 with TRBJ2-1; the D gene could be TRBD1 or TRBD2 (5 bases each). The length of the CDR3 is 15 residues. CDR1 and CDR2 from the germline V gene are SGHTA and FQGTGA. V lost 2 bases to trimming and J lost 9 bases, with 17 bases between them. CDR3 region: CASSLSWGPSSEQFF. In nucleotides, the CDR3 is TGTGCCAGCAGCTTATCTTGGGGACCCTCCAGTGAGCAGTTCTTC.

Regarding this clonotype: Its ends do not fully match the called genes, so a read error is possible. The J gene is TRBJ1-5, the V gene TRBV29-1; tentative D call: TRBD1 (6 bases). This CDR3 has 15 residues. CDR1 is SQVTM and CDR2 is ANQGSEA in the germline V gene. The CDR3 DNA reads as TGCAGCGCTGGCGGGTCAGGGGCCGGCAACCAGCCCCAGCATTTT. Its translation is CSAGGSGAGNQPQHF.

With regard to this clonotype: Possible read error: a much larger clone is one base away. The chain has TRBV4-2 and TRBJ2-5; a weak D match, TRBD2 (5 bases). CDR3 size: 15 residues. Germline V CDR1 and CDR2: LGHNA, YNFKEQ. In nucleotides, the CDR3 is TGTGCCAGCGGCCAACGACATTTTGAGGGTGAGACCCAGTACTTC. Its protein is CASGQRHFEGETQYF.